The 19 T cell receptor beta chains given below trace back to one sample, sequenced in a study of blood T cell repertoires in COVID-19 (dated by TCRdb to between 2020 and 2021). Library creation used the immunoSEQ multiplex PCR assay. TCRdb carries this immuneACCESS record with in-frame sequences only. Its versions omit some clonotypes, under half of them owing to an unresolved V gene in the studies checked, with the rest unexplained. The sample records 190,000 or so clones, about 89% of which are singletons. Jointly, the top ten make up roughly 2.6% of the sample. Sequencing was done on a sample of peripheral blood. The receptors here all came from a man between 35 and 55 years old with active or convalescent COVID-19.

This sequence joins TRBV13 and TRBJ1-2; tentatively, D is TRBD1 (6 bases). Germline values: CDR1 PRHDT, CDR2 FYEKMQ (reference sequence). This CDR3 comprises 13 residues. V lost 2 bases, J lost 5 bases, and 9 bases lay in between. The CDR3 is CASSLSGAYGYTF. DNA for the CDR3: TGTGCCAGCAGCTTATCAGGGGCATATGGCTACACCTTC.

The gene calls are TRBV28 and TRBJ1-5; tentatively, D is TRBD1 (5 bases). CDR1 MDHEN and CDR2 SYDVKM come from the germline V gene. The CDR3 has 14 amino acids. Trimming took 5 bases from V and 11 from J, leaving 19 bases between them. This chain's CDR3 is CASSTTGQIAAQHF. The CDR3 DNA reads TGTGCCAGCAGTACCACAGGTCAGATTGCAGCCCAGCATTTT.

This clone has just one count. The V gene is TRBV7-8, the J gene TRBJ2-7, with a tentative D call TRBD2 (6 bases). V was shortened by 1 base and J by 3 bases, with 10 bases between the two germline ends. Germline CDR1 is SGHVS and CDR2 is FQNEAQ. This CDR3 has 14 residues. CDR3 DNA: TGTGCCAGCAGCTTAGGTCCGGGACTCTACGAGCAGTACTTC. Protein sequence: CASSLGPGLYEQYF.

CDR3 sequence (DNA): TGTGCCAGCAGCCAACAGGGACAGGATGAAGCTTTCTTT. Residues: CASSQQGQDEAFF. The chain uses TRBV4-2 and TRBJ1-1; TRBD1 agrees at 8 bases. Trimming at V came to 2 bases and at J to 7 bases, leaving 3 bases not matched to a gene. Germline V gene data show CDR1 as LGHNA and CDR2 as YNFKEQ. The CDR3 loop spans 13 amino acids.

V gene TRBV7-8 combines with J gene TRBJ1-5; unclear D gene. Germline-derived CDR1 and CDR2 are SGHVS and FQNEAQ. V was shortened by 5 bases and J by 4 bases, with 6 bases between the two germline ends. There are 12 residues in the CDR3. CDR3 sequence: CASSRRNQPQHF. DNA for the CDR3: TGTGCCAGCAGCCGACGGAATCAGCCCCAGCATTTT.

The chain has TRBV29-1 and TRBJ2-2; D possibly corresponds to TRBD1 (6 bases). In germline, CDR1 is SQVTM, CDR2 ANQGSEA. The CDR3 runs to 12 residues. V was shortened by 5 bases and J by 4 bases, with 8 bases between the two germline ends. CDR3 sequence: CSVQGRTGELFF. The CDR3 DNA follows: TGCAGCGTTCAGGGGCGCACCGGGGAGCTGTTTTTT.

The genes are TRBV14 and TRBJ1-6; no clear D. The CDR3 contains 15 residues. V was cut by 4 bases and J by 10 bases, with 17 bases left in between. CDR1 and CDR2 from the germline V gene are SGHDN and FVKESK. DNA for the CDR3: TGTGCCAGCAGCCCACGGACGGATGGGAGATCACCCCTCCACTTT. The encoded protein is CASSPRTDGRSPLHF.

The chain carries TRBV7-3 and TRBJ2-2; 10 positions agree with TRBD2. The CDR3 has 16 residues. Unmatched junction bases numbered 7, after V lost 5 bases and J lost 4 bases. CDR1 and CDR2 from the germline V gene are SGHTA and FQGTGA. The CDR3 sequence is CASSPGTSVATGELFF. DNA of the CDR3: TGTGCCAGCAGCCCCGGGACTAGCGTGGCCACCGGGGAGCTGTTTTTT.

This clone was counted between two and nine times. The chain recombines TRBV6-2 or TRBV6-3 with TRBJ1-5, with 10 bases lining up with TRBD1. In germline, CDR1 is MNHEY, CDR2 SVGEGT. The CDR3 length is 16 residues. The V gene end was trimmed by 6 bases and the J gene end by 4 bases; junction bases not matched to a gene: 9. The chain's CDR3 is CASSSFRDRGNQPQHF. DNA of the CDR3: TGTGCCAGCAGCAGTTTCCGGGACAGGGGAAATCAGCCCCAGCATTTT.

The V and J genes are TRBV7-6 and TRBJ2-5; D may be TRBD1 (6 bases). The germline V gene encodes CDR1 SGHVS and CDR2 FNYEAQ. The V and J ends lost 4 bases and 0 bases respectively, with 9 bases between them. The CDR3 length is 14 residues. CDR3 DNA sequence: TGTGCCAGCAGCTGGACAGCGTACCAAGAGACCCAGTACTTC. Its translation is CASSWTAYQETQYF.

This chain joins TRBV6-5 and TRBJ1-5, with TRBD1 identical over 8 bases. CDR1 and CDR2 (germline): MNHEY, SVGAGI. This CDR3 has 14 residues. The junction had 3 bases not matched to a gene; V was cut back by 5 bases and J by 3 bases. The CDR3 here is CASSPGGINQPQHF. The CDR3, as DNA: TGTGCCAGCAGTCCAGGGGGCATCAATCAGCCCCAGCATTTT.

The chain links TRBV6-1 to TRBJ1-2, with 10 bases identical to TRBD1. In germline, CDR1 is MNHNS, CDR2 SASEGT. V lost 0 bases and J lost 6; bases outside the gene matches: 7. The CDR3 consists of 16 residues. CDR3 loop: CASSEAGDRGSDGYTF. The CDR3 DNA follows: TGTGCCAGCAGTGAAGCGGGGGACAGGGGTTCGGATGGCTACACCTTC.

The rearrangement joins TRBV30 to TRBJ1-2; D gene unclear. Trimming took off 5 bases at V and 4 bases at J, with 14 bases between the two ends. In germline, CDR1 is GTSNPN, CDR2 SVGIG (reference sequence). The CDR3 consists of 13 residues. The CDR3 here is CAWGYTASYGYTF. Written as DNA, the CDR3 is TGTGCCTGGGGCTATACTGCCTCCTATGGCTACACCTTC.

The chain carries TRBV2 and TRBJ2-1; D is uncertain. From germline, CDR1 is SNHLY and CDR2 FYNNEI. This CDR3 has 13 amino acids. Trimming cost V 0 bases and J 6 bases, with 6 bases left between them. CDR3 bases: TGTGCCAGCAGTGAAGCCAGGCTCAATGAGCAGTTCTTC. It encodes CASSEARLNEQFF.

CDR3 nucleotides: TGTGCCAGCAGACCTTCCGGGACTAGCGGAAACAATGAGCAGTTCTTC. It codes for CASRPSGTSGNNEQFF. The J gene is TRBJ2-1, the V gene TRBV11-1; TRBD2 matches at 11 bases. The germline gives CDR1 SGHAT, CDR2 FQDESV (reference sequence). This CDR3 is 16 amino acids long. With 6 bases clipped from V and 5 bases from J, the junction kept 9 bases outside the gene matches.

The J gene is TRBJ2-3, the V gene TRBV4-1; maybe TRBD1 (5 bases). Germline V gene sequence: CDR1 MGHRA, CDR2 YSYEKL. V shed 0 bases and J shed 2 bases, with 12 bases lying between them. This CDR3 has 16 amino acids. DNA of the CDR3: TGCGCCAGCAGCCAAGACTGGGGCGGATCCACAGATACGCAGTATTTT. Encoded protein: CASSQDWGGSTDTQYF.

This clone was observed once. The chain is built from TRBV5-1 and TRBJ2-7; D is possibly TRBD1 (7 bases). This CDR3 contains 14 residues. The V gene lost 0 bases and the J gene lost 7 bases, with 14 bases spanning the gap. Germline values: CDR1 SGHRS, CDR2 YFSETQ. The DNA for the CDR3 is TGCGCCAGCAGCTTGGACAGGGGCGCGGGGGAGCAGTACTTC. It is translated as CASSLDRGAGEQYF.

CDR3 coding DNA: TGTGCCAGCAGCCAAGAGGCTAGCGAAAATTCCTACAATGAGCAGTTCTTC. Its translation: CASSQEASENSYNEQFF. The V gene is TRBV4-2, the J gene TRBJ2-1, with a tentative D call TRBD2 (6 bases). CDR3 length equals 17 residues. With 0 bases removed from V and 1 base from J, the gap between germline ends came to 13 bases. Germline loops: CDR1 LGHNA, CDR2 YNFKEQ.

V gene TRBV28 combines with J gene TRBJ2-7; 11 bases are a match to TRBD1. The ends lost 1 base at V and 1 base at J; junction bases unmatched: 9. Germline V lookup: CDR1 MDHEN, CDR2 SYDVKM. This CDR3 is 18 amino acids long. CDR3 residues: CASSLLGDRGRGSYEQYF. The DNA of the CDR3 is TGTGCCAGCAGTTTATTGGGGGACAGGGGGAGGGGTTCCTACGAGCAGTACTTC. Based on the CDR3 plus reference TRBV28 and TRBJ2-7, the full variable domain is DVKVTQSSRYLVKRTGEKVFLECVQDMDHENMFWYRQDPGLGLRLIYFSYDVKMKEKGDIPEGYSVSREKKERFSLILESASTNQTSMYLCASSLLGDRGRGSYEQYFGPGTRLTVT.